Shown below are 20 T cell receptor beta chains from a single sample sequenced in a study of OX40 agonist ivuxolimab in advanced cancers. The data were produced by immunoSEQ multiplex PCR, yet TCRdb's version contains in-frame clones alone and is incomplete. The data hold 65,000 to 70,000 clones, with 90% to 95% observed a single time. This material consisted of CD4+ or CD8+ T cells sorted from blood, taken in a trial of the OX40 agonist ivuxolimab. Receptors originate from an adult with an advanced solid tumor such as melanoma, head and neck, liver or kidney cancer.

This clone was seen a few times. This chain joins TRBV19 and TRBJ1-5; D perhaps matches TRBD1 (6 bases). The V end was cut by 4 bases, the J end by 1 base, with 8 bases between. From germline, CDR1 is LNHDA and CDR2 SQIVND (reference sequence). The CDR3 is 14 amino acids. In DNA form, the CDR3 reads TGTGCCAGTAGTACCCAGGGGAGCAATCAGCCCCAGCATTTT. This encodes CASSTQGSNQPQHF.

The V call is TRBV2, the J call TRBJ2-2; 10 positions agree with TRBD2. CDR1 is SNHLY and CDR2 is FYNNEI in the germline V gene. The CDR3 spans 16 residues. V was pared by 6 bases and J by 5 bases, with 9 bases of the junction left unmatched. The CDR3 coding sequence is TGTGCCAGCAGACAGTTAGCGGGAGGCAGTACCGGGGAGCTGTTTTTT. Protein: CASRQLAGGSTGELFF.

J is TRBJ2-1 and V is TRBV5-4; 8 bases are a match to TRBD2. V dropped 4 bases and J dropped 3; count of bases not matched to a gene: 6. This CDR3 spans 15 amino acids. Germline V gives CDR1 SGHNT, CDR2 YYREEE (reference sequence). The CDR3 sequence is CASSPTSGIYNEQFF. The DNA of the CDR3 is TGTGCCAGCAGCCCAACTAGCGGCATCTACAATGAGCAGTTCTTC.

This clone was counted once. J is TRBJ1-5 and V is TRBV4-2, with 8 bases identical to TRBD1. Per germline, CDR1 LGHNA and CDR2 YNFKEQ. V lost 0 bases and J lost 1; bases outside the gene matches: 14. The length of the CDR3 is 20 residues. CDR3: CASSQDSVQGDWVSNQPQHF. The CDR3 DNA follows: TGTGCCAGCAGCCAAGATAGTGTACAGGGGGATTGGGTAAGCAATCAGCCCCAGCATTTT.

The chain uses TRBV21-1 and TRBJ1-1; TRBD1 reflects the table's D call only, with no check against the DNA. TRBV21-1 is a pseudogene. The CDR3 extends over 15 amino acids. CDR3 coding DNA: TGTGCCAGCACCCGAGGGGCTAGACAGGGCACTGAAGCTTTCTTT. The encoded protein is CASTRGARQGTEAFF.

The chain recombines TRBV7-2 with TRBJ1-5; D uncertain. CDR3 length: 12 amino acids. Germline-derived CDR1 and CDR2 are SGHTA and FQGNSA. Deletions cut 4 bases from V and 9 bases from J, with 10 bases between. The CDR3 sequence is CASSSYTGPQHF. CDR3 in DNA: TGTGCCAGCAGCTCCTATACGGGGCCCCAGCATTTT.

The CDR3 DNA follows: TGTGCCAGCAGGGGAGGGGCCAATAGTCTTTATAATTCACCCCTCCACTTT. This codes for CASRGGANSLYNSPLHF. The chain has TRBV2 and TRBJ1-6; TRBD1 might be the D (5 bases). From germline, CDR1 is SNHLY and CDR2 FYNNEI. V gave up 6 bases and J gave up 4 bases, with 19 bases separating them. The length of the CDR3 is 17 residues.

CDR3 bases: TGCGCCAGCAGCTTGGGCACGGGGGCAGGAAACACCATATATTTT. It translates to CASSLGTGAGNTIYF. The chain joins TRBV5-1 to TRBJ1-3; maybe TRBD1 (6 bases). The V gene's germline CDR1 is SGHRS and CDR2 YFSETQ. This CDR3 spans 15 amino acids. Trimming shortened V by 0 bases and J by 4 bases, and 11 bases separated the two germline ends.

The rearrangement links TRBV10-3 to TRBJ2-1, with unresolved D. V lost 8 bases, J lost 6 bases, and 11 bases lay in between. Germline CDR1 ENHRY, CDR2 SYGVKD. This CDR3 contains 12 residues. The CDR3 protein is CAIQEGPNEQFF. In DNA form, the CDR3 reads TGTGCCATCCAGGAAGGGCCCAATGAGCAGTTCTTC.

This sequence joins TRBV9 and TRBJ2-3; 11 bases match TRBD2. Germline trimming cut 2 bases from V and 4 bases from J; bases unmatched to any gene: 3. There are 15 residues in the CDR3. CDR1 and CDR2 (germline): SGDLS, YYNGEE. The CDR3 DNA follows: TGTGCCAGCAGCGTTAGCGGGAGGGCCCCAGATACGCAGTATTTT. Amino acid sequence: CASSVSGRAPDTQYF.

J is TRBJ2-1 and V is TRBV6-6; D is unclear. The CDR3 loop spans 11 amino acids. Trimming left V 7 bases short and J 7 bases short, with 8 bases between. Germline CDR1 MNHNY, CDR2 SVGAGI (reference sequence). CDR3 protein: CASNKENEQFF. The CDR3 region has the DNA TGTGCCAGCAACAAAGAGAATGAGCAGTTCTTC.

This clone was observed a few times. J is TRBJ2-7 and V is TRBV11-2; possible D gene TRBD2, 6 bases. Between the trimmed V and J ends, which lost 6 bases and 0 bases, there was a span of 15 bases. The germline V gene has CDR1 SGHAT and CDR2 FQNNGV. The CDR3 has 15 residues. CDR3 nucleotide sequence: TGTGCCAGCAGACTTAGCGGAGGGACCTCCTACGAGCAGTACTTC. This translates into CASRLSGGTSYEQYF.

The chain has TRBV19 and TRBJ1-4, with TRBD1 as a possible D gene (5 bases). The V and J ends lost 11 bases and 4 bases respectively, with 17 bases between them. The CDR3 has 14 amino acids. The germline V gene has CDR1 LNHDA and CDR2 SQIVND (reference sequence). The CDR3 nucleotides read TGTGCCCCCGAGTCTCTACAGGATAATGAAAAACTGTTTTTT. It translates to CAPESLQDNEKLFF.

The chain has TRBV2 and TRBJ1-5, with 9 bases that match TRBD1. The CDR3 sequence is 16 residues long. Trimming removed 8 bases from V and 1 base from J; junction bases left unmatched: 9. The germline V gene encodes CDR1 SNHLY and CDR2 FYNNEI. The DNA for the CDR3 is TGTGCCAGCGCTCCGGGACAGGGAATGAGCAATCAGCCCCAGCATTTT. It specifies CASAPGQGMSNQPQHF.

The V and J genes are TRBV10-3 and TRBJ1-5, with a tentative D call TRBD1 (5 bases). The germline V gene encodes CDR1 ENHRY and CDR2 SYGVKD. The CDR3 has 15 amino acids. V dropped 6 bases and J dropped 6 bases, with 18 bases sitting between them. The CDR3 nucleotides read TGTGCCATCAGCGAGCCAGGGATTTCTAGTCAGCCCCAGCATTTT. This gives the protein CAISEPGISSQPQHF.

The chain employs TRBV6-1 and TRBJ2-7, with 8 bases matching TRBD1. Germline CDR1 is MNHNS and CDR2 is SASEGT. The V and J ends lost 7 bases and 2 bases, in that order; junction bases with no gene match: 10. CDR3 length: 15 amino acids. CDR3 bases: TGTGCCAGCAAGCCGACCGGGACAGGACCCTACGAGCAGTACTTC. The encoded protein is CASKPTGTGPYEQYF.

V usage is TRBV18 and J usage is TRBJ2-3; tentative D call: TRBD1 (5 bases). This CDR3 contains 14 residues. The V gene's germline CDR1 is KGHSH and CDR2 LQKENI. The V end was cut by 4 bases, the J end by 1 base, with 9 bases between. DNA for the CDR3: TGTGCCAGCTCACTTTGGGGCCGCACAGATACGCAGTATTTT. It encodes CASSLWGRTDTQYF.

This CDR3 is CASSLDRYGYTF. CDR3 in DNA: TGTGCCAGCAGCTTAGACCGCTATGGCTACACCTTC. V gene TRBV11-2 combines with J gene TRBJ1-2; D gene uncertain. This CDR3 region has 12 residues. V dropped 0 bases and J dropped 4 bases, with 3 bases sitting between them. Germline CDR1 is SGHAT and CDR2 is FQNNGV. The entire variable domain, with the rest obtained from reference TRBV11-2 and TRBJ1-2, is as follows: EAGVAQSPRYKIIEKRQSVAFWCNPISGHATLYWYQQILGQGPKLLIQFQNNGVVDDSQLPKDRFSAERLKGVDSTLKIQPAKLEDSAVYLCASSLDRYGYTFGSGTRLTVV.

The V call is TRBV21-1, the J call TRBJ2-2; the table calls TRBD2, which could not be checked here. TRBV21-1 corresponds to a pseudogene. CDR3 length: 17 amino acids. DNA for the CDR3: TGTGCCAGCAGCAAAGGCTGGCTAGCGGGAGCTACCGGGGAGCTGTTTTTT. Its translation is CASSKGWLAGATGELFF.

This clone was observed a single time. V gene TRBV5-1 combines with J gene TRBJ2-1; 8 bases map to TRBD2. CDR3 length equals 15 residues. V lost 0 bases and J lost 6; bases outside the gene matches: 5. Germline V gives CDR1 SGHRS, CDR2 YFSETQ. The DNA of the CDR3 is TGCGCCAGCAGCTTGGTGGGACTAGTGGGCAATGAGCAGTTCTTC. Translated: CASSLVGLVGNEQFF. Combining the CDR3 with reference TRBV5-1 and TRBJ2-1 gives the whole variable domain KAGVTQTPRYLIKTRGQQVTLSCSPISGHRSVSWYQQTPGQGLQFLFEYFSETQRNKGNFPGRFSGRQFSNSRSEMNVSTLELGDSALYLCASSLVGLVGNEQFFGPGTRLTVL.